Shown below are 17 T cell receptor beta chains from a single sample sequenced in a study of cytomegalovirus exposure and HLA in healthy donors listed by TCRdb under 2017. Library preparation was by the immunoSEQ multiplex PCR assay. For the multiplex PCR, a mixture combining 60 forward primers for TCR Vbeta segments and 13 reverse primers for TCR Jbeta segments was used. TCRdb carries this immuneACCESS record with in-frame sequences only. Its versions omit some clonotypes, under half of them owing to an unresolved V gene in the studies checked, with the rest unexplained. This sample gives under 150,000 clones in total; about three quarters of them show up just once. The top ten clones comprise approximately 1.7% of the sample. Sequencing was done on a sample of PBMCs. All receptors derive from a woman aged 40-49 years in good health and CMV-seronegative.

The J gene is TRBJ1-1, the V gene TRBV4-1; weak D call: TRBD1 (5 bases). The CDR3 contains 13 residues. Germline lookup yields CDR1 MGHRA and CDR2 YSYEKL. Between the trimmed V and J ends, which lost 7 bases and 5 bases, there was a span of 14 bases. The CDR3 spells CASNLDGGTEAFF. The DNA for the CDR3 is TGCGCCAGCAATCTGGACGGGGGGACTGAAGCTTTCTTT.

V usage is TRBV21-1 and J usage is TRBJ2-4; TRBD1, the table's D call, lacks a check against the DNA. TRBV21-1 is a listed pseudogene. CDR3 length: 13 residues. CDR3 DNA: TGTGCCAGCAGCAAACAGGGGGGAAACATTCAGTACTTC. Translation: CASSKQGGNIQYF.

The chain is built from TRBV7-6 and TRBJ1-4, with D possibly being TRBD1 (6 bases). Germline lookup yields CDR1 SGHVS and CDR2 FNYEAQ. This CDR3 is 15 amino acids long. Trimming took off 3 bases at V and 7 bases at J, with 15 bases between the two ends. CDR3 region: CASSLGGGGVEKLFF. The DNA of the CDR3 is TGTGCCAGCAGCTTGGGGGGAGGGGGAGTTGAAAAACTGTTTTTT.

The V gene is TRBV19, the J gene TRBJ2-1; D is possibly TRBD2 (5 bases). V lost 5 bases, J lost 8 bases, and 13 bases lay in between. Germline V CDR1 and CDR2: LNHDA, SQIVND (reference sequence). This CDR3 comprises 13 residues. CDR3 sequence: CASSVGEGDEQFF. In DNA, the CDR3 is TGTGCCAGTAGTGTCGGCGAGGGAGATGAGCAGTTCTTC.

The CDR3: CASRLDSYEQYF. The CDR3 DNA sequence: TGTGCCAGCAGGCTGGACAGCTACGAGCAGTACTTC. J is TRBJ2-7 and V is TRBV2, with D perhaps matching TRBD1 (6 bases). Germline loops: CDR1 SNHLY, CDR2 FYNNEI. The CDR3 runs 12 residues. V lost 6 bases to trimming and J lost 3 bases, with 9 bases between them.

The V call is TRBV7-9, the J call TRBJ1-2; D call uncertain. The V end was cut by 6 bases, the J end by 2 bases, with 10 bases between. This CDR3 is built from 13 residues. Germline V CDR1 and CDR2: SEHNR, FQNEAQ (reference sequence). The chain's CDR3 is CASSLGRNYGYTF. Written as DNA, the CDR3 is TGTGCCAGCAGTCTCGGCAGGAACTATGGCTACACCTTC.

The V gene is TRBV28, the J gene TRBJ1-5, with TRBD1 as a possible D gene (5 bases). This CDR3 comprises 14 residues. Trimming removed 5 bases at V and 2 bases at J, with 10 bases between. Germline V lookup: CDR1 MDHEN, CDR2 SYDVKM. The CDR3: CASSAGSGNQPQHF. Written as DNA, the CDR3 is TGTGCCAGCAGTGCAGGGTCGGGCAATCAGCCCCAGCATTTT.

The CDR3 protein is CASSLSLNTGELFF. In DNA form, the CDR3 reads TGTGCCAGCAGCTTGAGCCTTAACACCGGGGAGCTGTTTTTT. The V call is TRBV7-3, the J call TRBJ2-2; D gene ambiguous. CDR3 size: 14 residues. Germline V gene sequence: CDR1 SGHTA, CDR2 FQGTGA. The ends were cut back, 3 bases at V and 2 bases at J, with 7 bases in the middle.

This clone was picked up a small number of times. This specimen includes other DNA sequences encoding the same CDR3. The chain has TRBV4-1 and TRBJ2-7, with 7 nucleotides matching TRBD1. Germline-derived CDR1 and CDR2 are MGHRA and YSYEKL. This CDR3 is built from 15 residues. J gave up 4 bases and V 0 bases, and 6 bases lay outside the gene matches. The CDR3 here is CASSQDGDRLYEQYF. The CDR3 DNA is TGCGCCAGCAGCCAAGACGGGGACAGATTATACGAGCAGTACTTC.

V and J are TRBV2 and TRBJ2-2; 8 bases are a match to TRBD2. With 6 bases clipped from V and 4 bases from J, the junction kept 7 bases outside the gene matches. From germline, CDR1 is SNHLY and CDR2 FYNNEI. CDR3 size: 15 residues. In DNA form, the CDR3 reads TGTGCCAGCAGCCCCGGGAGGGCATTCACCGGGGAGCTGTTTTTT. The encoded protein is CASSPGRAFTGELFF. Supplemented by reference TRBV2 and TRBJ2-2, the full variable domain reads EPEVTQTPSHQVTQMGQEVILRCVPISNHLYFYWYRQILGQKVEFLVSFYNNEISEKSEIFDDQFSVERPDGSNFTLKIRSTKLEDSAMYFCASSPGRAFTGELFFGEGSRLTVL.

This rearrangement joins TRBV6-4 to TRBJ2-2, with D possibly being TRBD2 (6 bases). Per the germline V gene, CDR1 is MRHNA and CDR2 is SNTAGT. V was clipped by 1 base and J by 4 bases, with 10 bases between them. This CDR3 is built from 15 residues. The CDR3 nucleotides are TGTGCCAGCAGTGACTGGGTCGGGGGCACCGGGGAGCTGTTTTTT. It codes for CASSDWVGGTGELFF.

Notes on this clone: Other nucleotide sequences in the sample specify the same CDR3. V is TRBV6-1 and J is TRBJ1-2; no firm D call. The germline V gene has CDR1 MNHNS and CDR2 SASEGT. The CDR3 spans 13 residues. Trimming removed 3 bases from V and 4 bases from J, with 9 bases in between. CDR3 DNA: TGTGCCAGCAGTGAGAGACTCTTCTATGGCTACACCTTC. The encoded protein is CASSERLFYGYTF.

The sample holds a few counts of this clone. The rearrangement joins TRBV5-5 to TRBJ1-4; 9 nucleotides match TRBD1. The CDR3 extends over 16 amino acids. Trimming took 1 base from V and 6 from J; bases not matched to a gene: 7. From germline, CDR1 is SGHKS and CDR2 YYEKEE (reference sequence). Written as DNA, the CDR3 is TGTGCCAGCAGCTTGTTTATGACAGGGGGTTATGAAAAACTGTTTTTT. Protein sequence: CASSLFMTGGYEKLFF.

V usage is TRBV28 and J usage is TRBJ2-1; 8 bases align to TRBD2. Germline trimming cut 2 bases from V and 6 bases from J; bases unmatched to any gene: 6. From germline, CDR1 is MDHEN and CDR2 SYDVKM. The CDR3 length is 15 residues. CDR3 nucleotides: TGTGCCAGCAGTTTACAGAGGACTAGCCGCAATGAGCAGTTCTTC. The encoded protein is CASSLQRTSRNEQFF.

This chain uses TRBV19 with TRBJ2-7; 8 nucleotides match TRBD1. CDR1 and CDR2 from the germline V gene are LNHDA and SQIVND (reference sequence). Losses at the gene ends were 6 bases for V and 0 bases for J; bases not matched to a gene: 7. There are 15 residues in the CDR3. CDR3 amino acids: CASRRGQASSYEQYF. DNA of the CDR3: TGTGCCAGTAGACGGGGACAGGCCAGCTCCTACGAGCAGTACTTC.

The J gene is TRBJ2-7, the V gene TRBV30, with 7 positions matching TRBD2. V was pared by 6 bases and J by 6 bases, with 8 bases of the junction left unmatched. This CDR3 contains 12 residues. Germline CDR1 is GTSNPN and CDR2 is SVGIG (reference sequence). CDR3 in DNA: TGTGCCTGCGGCGAACCGGGGGGCGAGCAGTACTTC. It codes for CACGEPGGEQYF.

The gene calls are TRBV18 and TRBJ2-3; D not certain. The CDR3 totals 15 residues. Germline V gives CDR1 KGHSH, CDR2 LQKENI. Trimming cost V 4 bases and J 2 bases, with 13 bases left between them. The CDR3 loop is CASSRASTATDTQYF. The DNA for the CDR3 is TGTGCCAGCTCACGGGCTTCGACGGCCACAGATACGCAGTATTTT.